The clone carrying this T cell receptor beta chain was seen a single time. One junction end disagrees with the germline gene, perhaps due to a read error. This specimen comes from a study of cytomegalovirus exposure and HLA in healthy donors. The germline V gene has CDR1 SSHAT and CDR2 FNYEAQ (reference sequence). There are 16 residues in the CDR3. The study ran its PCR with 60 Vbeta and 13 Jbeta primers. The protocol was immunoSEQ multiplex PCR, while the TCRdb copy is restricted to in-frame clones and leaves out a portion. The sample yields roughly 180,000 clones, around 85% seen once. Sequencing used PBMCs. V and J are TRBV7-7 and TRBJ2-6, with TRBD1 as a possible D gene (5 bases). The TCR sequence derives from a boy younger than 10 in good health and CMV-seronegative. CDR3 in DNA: TGTGCTAGCAGCCCAGGGCCTTTGGCTGGGGCCAACGTCCTGACTTTC. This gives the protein CASSPGPLAGANVLTF.